This T cell receptor beta chain stems from a study of CD8 T cells in ankylosing spondylitis. MiXCR was run by TCRdb on the 5' RACE reads, yielding one entry per CDR3 protein. Counted here are about 330,000 distinct CDR3 sequences, 7.5% to 9% occurring once; the ten biggest clones make up roughly 15%. In its sample, this clonotype was seen a few times. No antigen is known for it. Study-wide findings and caveats: What appeared characteristic of ankylosing spondylitis blood was a TCR beta motif of eight highly homologous variants.

Germline V CDR1 and CDR2: LGHNA, YNFKEQ. The CDR3 totals 16 residues. Trimming shortened V by 5 bases and J by 1 base, and 17 bases separated the two germline ends. This clonotype was obtained from a male donor with ankylosing spondylitis. J is TRBJ2-5 and V is TRBV4-2; TRBD2 might be the D (6 bases). Specimen: blood, either unsorted or a sorted T cell fraction (not recorded which). The CDR3 DNA follows: TGTGCCAGCAGCTCATTCCCTCTAGCGCCCCAAGAGACCCAGTACTTC. This sequence encodes CASSSFPLAPQETQYF.